The 28 T cell receptor beta chains below all came from one sample that was sequenced in a study of shared clonotypes between healthy human individuals. TCRdb's copy holds only in-frame clones and misses some; the assay was immunoSEQ multiplex PCR. The profile covers about 2,500,000 clones, with roughly nine tenths appearing a single time and over 0.12% taken by the ten largest. Material for sequencing was naive CD4+ T cells sorted from blood. Subset indicated: CD45RA+ positively selected. These receptors were collected from a man between 18 and 29 years old in good health.

The V gene is TRBV29-1, the J gene TRBJ1-1, with TRBD1 matching 7 bases. V was pared by 6 bases and J by 4 bases, with 8 bases of the junction left unmatched. The CDR3 extends over 13 amino acids. Looked up from germline, CDR1 is SQVTM and CDR2 is ANQGSEA. CDR3 in DNA: TGCAGCGTAGGACAGGTTGTTGGCACTGAAGCTTTCTTT. This gives the protein CSVGQVVGTEAFF.

DNA of the CDR3: TGCGCCAGCAGCCAAGATAGTGGCGGTAACAATGAGCAGTTCTTC. As protein: CASSQDSGGNNEQFF. The chain joins TRBV4-3 to TRBJ2-1; no definite D call. Trimming cost V 0 bases and J 5 bases, with 11 bases left between them. CDR1 is LGHNA and CDR2 is YSLEER in the germline V gene. This CDR3 spans 15 amino acids.

Here the CDR3 DNA reads TGTGCCAGCACCCCGGACGGAAGATCCTACGAGCAGTACTTC. It codes for CASTPDGRSYEQYF. This sequence joins TRBV6-1 and TRBJ2-7; D gene ambiguous. This CDR3 contains 14 residues. Germline V gene lookup returns CDR1 MNHNS and CDR2 SASEGT. The V gene lost 7 bases and the J gene lost 1 base, with 14 bases spanning the gap.

The chain has TRBV7-2 and TRBJ2-1; perhaps TRBD2 as D (6 bases). V was clipped by 6 bases and J by 2 bases, with 14 bases between them. Germline lookup yields CDR1 SGHTA and CDR2 FQGNSA. The CDR3 has 15 residues. The CDR3 loop reads CASRLGGMTYNEQFF. CDR3 DNA: TGTGCCAGCAGACTGGGCGGGATGACCTACAATGAGCAGTTCTTC.

The V gene is TRBV7-2, the J gene TRBJ2-5; TRBD1 aligns across 12 bases. Per the germline V gene, CDR1 is SGHTA and CDR2 is FQGNSA. The CDR3 is 15 residues long. The trim removed 8 bases at V and 5 bases at J, leaving 9 bases unmatched. The CDR3, as DNA: TGTGCCAGCGGGACAGGGGGCGAGGGTGCTGAGACCCAGTACTTC. As protein: CASGTGGEGAETQYF.

The chain has TRBV27 and TRBJ2-7; 9 bases are shared with TRBD1. V trimming: 2 bases; J trimming: 3 bases; junction bases outside the gene matches: 5. The germline CDR1 and CDR2 sequences are MNHEY and SMNVEV (reference sequence). CDR3 size: 15 residues. The CDR3 DNA reads as TGTGCCAGCAGTTTAAGGGACAGGGTACACTACGAGCAGTACTTC. It yields the protein CASSLRDRVHYEQYF.

The J gene is TRBJ2-7, the V gene TRBV7-9; 10 positions match TRBD1. The CDR3 has 15 residues. The V segment lost 5 bases and the J segment 1 base; nucleotides outside the gene matches: 5. In germline, CDR1 is SEHNR, CDR2 FQNEAQ (reference sequence). The CDR3 DNA is TGTGCCAGCAGCATGGGACAGGGGACATCCTACGAGCAGTACTTC. It translates to CASSMGQGTSYEQYF.

The chain joins TRBV4-1 to TRBJ1-1; perhaps TRBD1 as D (6 bases). The germline gives CDR1 MGHRA, CDR2 YSYEKL. This CDR3 is 17 amino acids long. The ends were cut back, 1 base at V and 4 bases at J, with 19 bases in the middle. CDR3 amino acids: CASSQVYGQSLPTEAFF. CDR3 nucleotide sequence: TGCGCCAGCAGCCAAGTCTACGGACAGAGCCTTCCCACTGAAGCTTTCTTT.

In regard to this clone: Other DNA sequences in this sample translate to the same CDR3. The chain joins TRBV5-4 to TRBJ2-5; D possibly uses TRBD1 or TRBD2 (7 bases each). Germline V gene sequence: CDR1 SGHNT, CDR2 YYREEE (reference sequence). V gave up 0 bases and J gave up 1 base, with 10 bases separating them. There are 15 residues in the CDR3. The CDR3 DNA is TGTGCCAGCAGCTTGGGCAGGGGGGGCCAAGAGACCCAGTACTTC. Protein sequence: CASSLGRGGQETQYF.

This clone was seen a single time. The gene calls are TRBV29-1 and TRBJ2-7, with unresolved D. This CDR3 spans 11 amino acids. V dropped 0 bases and J dropped 9 bases, with 9 bases sitting between them. The V gene's germline CDR1 is SQVTM and CDR2 ANQGSEA. DNA of the CDR3: TGCAGCGTTGAAGATCCCGTCGGGCAGTACTTC. Protein product: CSVEDPVGQYF.

The chain couples TRBV9 to TRBJ2-3; the match to TRBD2 covers 11 bases. The CDR3 extends over 16 amino acids. In germline, CDR1 is SGDLS, CDR2 YYNGEE. Trimming at V came to 0 bases and at J to 3 bases, leaving 3 bases not matched to a gene. This CDR3 is CASSVVASGRTDTQYF. CDR3 DNA: TGTGCCAGCAGCGTAGTGGCTAGCGGGAGGACAGATACGCAGTATTTT.

As regards this clone: Compared with germline, one end of the junction differs, possibly owing to a read error. CDR3 in amino acids: CASSPGLGIGEQFF. The CDR3 coding sequence is TGTGCTAGCAGCCCGGGACTTGGGATCGGTGAGCAGTTCTTC. The chain recombines TRBV7-7 with TRBJ2-1; a possible D gene is TRBD2 (6 bases). This CDR3 comprises 14 residues. CDR1 is SSHAT and CDR2 is FNYEAQ in the germline V gene (reference sequence).

Note on this clone: Other DNA sequences in this specimen translate into the identical CDR3. The V call is TRBV2, the J call TRBJ2-7; TRBD1 matches at 7 bases. Germline lookup yields CDR1 SNHLY and CDR2 FYNNEI. Losses at the gene ends were 5 bases for V and 3 bases for J; bases not matched to a gene: 1. This CDR3 has 12 amino acids. CDR3 nucleotide sequence: TGTGCCAGCAGTACAGGGGTCTACGAGCAGTACTTC. It encodes CASSTGVYEQYF.

The chain joins TRBV18 to TRBJ1-3; a possible D gene is TRBD1 (6 bases). The CDR3 runs to 17 residues. The germline V and J ends were trimmed by 1 base and 0 bases, with 13 bases remaining between them. CDR1 is KGHSH and CDR2 is LQKENI in the germline V gene. As DNA, the CDR3 is TGTGCCAGCTCACCACAATACTGGGACAACTCTGGAAACACCATATATTTT. Protein product: CASSPQYWDNSGNTIYF.

V and J are TRBV7-9 and TRBJ2-7; tentative D call: TRBD2 (6 bases). The V and J ends lost 7 bases and 4 bases respectively, with 20 bases between them. The germline CDR1 and CDR2 sequences are SEHNR and FQNEAQ (reference sequence). The CDR3 is 15 residues long. The CDR3 sequence is CASTIFPGLTYEQYF. In nucleotides, the CDR3 is TGTGCCAGCACCATCTTCCCGGGACTGACGTACGAGCAGTACTTC.

The chain recombines TRBV18 with TRBJ2-2; D gene uncertain. The CDR3 has 13 amino acids. Per germline, CDR1 KGHSH and CDR2 LQKENI. With 3 bases removed from V and 3 bases from J, the gap between germline ends came to 5 bases. The CDR3 DNA follows: TGTGCCAGCTCACCTTTCGACACCGGGGAGCTGTTTTTT. Translated, it gives CASSPFDTGELFF.

This chain uses TRBV5-4 with TRBJ1-6, with 10 nucleotides matching TRBD1. This CDR3 has 17 residues. Germline V CDR1 and CDR2: SGHNT, YYREEE (reference sequence). The junction had 12 bases not matched to a gene; V was cut back by 4 bases and J by 8 bases. This chain's CDR3 is CASSLSSGTGVYSPLHF. In nucleotides, the CDR3 is TGTGCCAGCAGCCTGTCCTCTGGGACAGGGGTTTATTCACCCCTCCACTTT.

Comment on this clone: Other DNA sequences in this sample translate to the same CDR3. V usage is TRBV18 and J usage is TRBJ2-2, with 9 bases that match TRBD1. Germline-derived CDR1 and CDR2 are KGHSH and LQKENI. There are 16 residues in the CDR3. V was clipped by 3 bases and J by 4 bases; unmatched bases: 6. CDR3 sequence: CASSPPGQGATGELFF. CDR3 coding DNA: TGTGCCAGCTCACCTCCGGGACAGGGTGCCACCGGGGAGCTGTTTTTT.

J is TRBJ2-7 and V is TRBV30; possible D gene TRBD2, 5 bases. The CDR3 totals 13 residues. The germline V and J ends were trimmed by 3 bases and 4 bases, with 13 bases remaining between them. Germline CDR1 and CDR2: GTSNPN and SVGIG (reference sequence). Written as DNA, the CDR3 is TGTGCCTGGAGCCGGACTGCTCAGTACGAGCAGTACTTC. Amino acid sequence: CAWSRTAQYEQYF.

The rearrangement joins TRBV5-6 to TRBJ2-1; 8 bases match TRBD1. The germline CDR1 and CDR2 sequences are SGHDT and YYEEEE. The CDR3 covers 16 residues. With V trimmed by 4 bases and J by 7 bases, 13 bases remained unmatched. DNA of the CDR3: TGTGCCAGCAGCCCACGACAGGGGTCGTGGGGGAATGAGCAGTTCTTC. It is translated as CASSPRQGSWGNEQFF.

The rearrangement uses TRBV6-5 and TRBJ2-7; 7 nucleotides line up with TRBD1. This CDR3 contains 14 residues. V was clipped by 5 bases and J by 2 bases; unmatched bases: 6. Germline CDR1 is MNHEY and CDR2 is SVGAGI. CDR3 sequence (DNA): TGTGCCAGCAGTAACCGACAGGGAACCTACGAGCAGTACTTC. It is translated as CASSNRQGTYEQYF.

The V call is TRBV7-6, the J call TRBJ2-1; D ambiguous. Trimming took 1 base from V and 4 from J, leaving 14 bases between them. The germline V gene encodes CDR1 SGHVS and CDR2 FNYEAQ. The CDR3 contains 16 residues. The CDR3 DNA is TGTGCCAGCAGCTTAGATCGTCAGGCGGCATACAATGAGCAGTTCTTC. Translating it yields CASSLDRQAAYNEQFF.

The V and J genes are TRBV18 and TRBJ2-1, with D uncertain. This CDR3 spans 15 amino acids. Germline assignment: CDR1 KGHSH and CDR2 LQKENI. V was trimmed by 0 bases and J by 12 bases, leaving 18 bases between them. CDR3 sequence reads: CASSPPDLRDARQFF. The CDR3 DNA reads TGTGCCAGCTCACCACCCGACCTCAGAGACGCCCGGCAGTTCTTC.

The V and J genes are TRBV28 and TRBJ1-5; weak D call: TRBD1 (6 bases). CDR3 length equals 15 residues. The V end was cut by 1 base, the J end by 5 bases, with 12 bases between. The germline V gene has CDR1 MDHEN and CDR2 SYDVKM. CDR3 amino acids: CASSLSRTEHQPQHF. CDR3 DNA: TGTGCCAGCAGTTTATCGCGGACAGAGCATCAGCCCCAGCATTTT.

The chain joins TRBV5-1 to TRBJ2-1; 9 bases line up with TRBD2. The CDR3 extends over 21 amino acids. CDR1 is SGHRS, CDR2 YFSETQ, per germline. V trimming: 0 bases; J trimming: 2 bases; junction bases outside the gene matches: 18. This CDR3 reads CASSLGILGILVAGAYNEQFF. For the CDR3, the DNA is TGCGCCAGCAGCTTGGGGATCTTGGGGATCTTGGTAGCGGGAGCCTACAATGAGCAGTTCTTC.

The chain recombines TRBV2 with TRBJ2-5; no definite D call. Trimming took off 2 bases at V and 5 bases at J, with 15 bases between the two ends. Looked up from germline, CDR1 is SNHLY and CDR2 is FYNNEI. This CDR3 contains 15 residues. CDR3 in DNA: TGTGCCAGCAGTGAAAGAAAGTTACTGGGGGAGACCCAGTACTTC. Encoded protein: CASSERKLLGETQYF.

The V and J genes are TRBV5-5 and TRBJ2-3, with D tentatively TRBD1 (6 bases). The germline V gene has CDR1 SGHKS and CDR2 YYEKEE (reference sequence). With 2 bases removed from V and 4 bases from J, the gap between germline ends came to 11 bases. The CDR3 loop spans 14 amino acids. The DNA for the CDR3 is TGTGCCAGCAGCTTATGGACAGCCCCAGATACGCAGTATTTT. It encodes CASSLWTAPDTQYF.

This clone was counted once. Different DNA sequences within this sample yield the same CDR3. The chain is built from TRBV19 and TRBJ2-7; D may match TRBD1 or TRBD2 (5 bases each). V lost 1 base and J lost 0, with 7 bases in between. This CDR3 spans 14 amino acids. The germline V gene encodes CDR1 LNHDA and CDR2 SQIVND (reference sequence). CDR3 sequence reads: CASSIGGSSYEQYF. The CDR3 DNA sequence: TGTGCCAGTAGTATAGGGGGGAGCTCCTACGAGCAGTACTTC.